This TCR beta chain was found in a study of shared clonotypes between healthy human individuals. In its sample, this clone was seen a few times. Clones were read by immunoSEQ multiplex PCR, and TCRdb kept only the in-frame ones, dropping some. This sample has 80,000 to 100,000 clones, with almost 70% found just once. CDR3 length: 11 residues. Germline V CDR1 and CDR2: SNHLY, FYNNEI. Trimming took off 8 bases at V and 2 bases at J, with 5 bases between the two ends. Sequencing input: memory CD8+ T cells sorted from blood. Indicated subset: CD45RO+ cells pooled with CCR7-negative TemRA cells. The chain has TRBV2 and TRBJ2-3; the D is unclear. The TCR comes from a young man in good health. CDR3 region: CASGITDTQYF. For the CDR3, the DNA is TGTGCCAGCGGAATCACAGATACGCAGTATTTT.